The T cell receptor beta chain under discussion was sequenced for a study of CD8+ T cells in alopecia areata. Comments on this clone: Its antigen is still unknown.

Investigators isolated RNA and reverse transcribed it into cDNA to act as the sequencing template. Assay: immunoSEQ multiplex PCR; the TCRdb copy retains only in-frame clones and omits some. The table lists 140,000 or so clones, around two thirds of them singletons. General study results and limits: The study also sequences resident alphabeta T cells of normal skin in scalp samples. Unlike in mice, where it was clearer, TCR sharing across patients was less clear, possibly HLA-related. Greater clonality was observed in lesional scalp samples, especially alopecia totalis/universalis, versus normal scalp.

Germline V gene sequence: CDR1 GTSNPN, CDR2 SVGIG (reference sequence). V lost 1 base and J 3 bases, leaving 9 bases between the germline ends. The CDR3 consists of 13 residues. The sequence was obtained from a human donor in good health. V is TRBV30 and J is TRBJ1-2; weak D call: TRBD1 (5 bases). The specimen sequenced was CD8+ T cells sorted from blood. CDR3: CAWSADTYYGYTF. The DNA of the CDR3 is TGTGCCTGGAGTGCGGACACTTACTATGGCTACACCTTC.